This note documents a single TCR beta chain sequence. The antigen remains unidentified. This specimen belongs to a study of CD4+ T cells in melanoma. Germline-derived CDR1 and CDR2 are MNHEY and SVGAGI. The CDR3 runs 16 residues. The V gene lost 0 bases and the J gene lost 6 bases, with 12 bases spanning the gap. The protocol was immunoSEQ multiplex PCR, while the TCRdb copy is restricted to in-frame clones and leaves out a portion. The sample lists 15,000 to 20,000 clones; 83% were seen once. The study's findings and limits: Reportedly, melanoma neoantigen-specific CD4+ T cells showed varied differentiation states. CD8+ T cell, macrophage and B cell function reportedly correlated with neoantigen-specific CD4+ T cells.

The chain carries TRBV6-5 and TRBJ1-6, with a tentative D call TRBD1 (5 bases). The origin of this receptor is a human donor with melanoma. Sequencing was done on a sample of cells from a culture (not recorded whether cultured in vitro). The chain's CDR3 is CASSYSGRVGNSPLHF. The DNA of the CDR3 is TGTGCCAGCAGTTACTCAGGCAGGGTTGGTAATTCACCCCTCCACTTT.